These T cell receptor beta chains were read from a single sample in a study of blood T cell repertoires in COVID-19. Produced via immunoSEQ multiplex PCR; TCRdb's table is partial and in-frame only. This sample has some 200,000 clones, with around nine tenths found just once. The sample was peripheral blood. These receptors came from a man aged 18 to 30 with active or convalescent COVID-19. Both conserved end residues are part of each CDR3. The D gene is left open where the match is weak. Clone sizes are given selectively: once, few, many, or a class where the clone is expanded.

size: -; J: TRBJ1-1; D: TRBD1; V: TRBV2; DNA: TGTGCCAGCAGAAACGGACAGGGCACTGAAGCTTTCTTT; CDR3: CASRNGQGTEAFF
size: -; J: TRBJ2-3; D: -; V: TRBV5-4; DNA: TGTGCCAGCAGCCCGGTTTCTGATACGCAGTATTTT; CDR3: CASSPVSDTQYF
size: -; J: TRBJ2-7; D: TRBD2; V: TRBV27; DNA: TGTGCGGGGGGGGGCTACGAGCAGTACTTC; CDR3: CAGGGYEQYF
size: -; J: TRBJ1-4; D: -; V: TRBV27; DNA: TGTGCCAGCAGTTTGCAGGCGGCGGGAAAACTGTTTTTT; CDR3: CASSLQAAGKLFF
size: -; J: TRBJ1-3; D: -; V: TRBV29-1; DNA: TGCAGCGCCTGGGACTCCCGGAACACCATATATTTT; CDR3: CSAWDSRNTIYF
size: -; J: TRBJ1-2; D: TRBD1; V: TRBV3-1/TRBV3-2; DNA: TGTGCCAGCAGCCAAGCCCCGGGACAGGGGACCTATGGCTACACCTTC; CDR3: CASSQAPGQGTYGYTF
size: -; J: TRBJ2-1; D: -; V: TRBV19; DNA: TGTGCCAGTACCCCACCTCTGGCGGGGTACAATGAGCAGTTCTTC; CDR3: CASTPPLAGYNEQFF
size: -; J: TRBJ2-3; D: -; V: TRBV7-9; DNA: TGTGCCAGCAGCTTATCGGGTAGTACTGATACGCAGTATTTT; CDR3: CASSLSGSTDTQYF
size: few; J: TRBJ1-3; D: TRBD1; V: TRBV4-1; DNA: TGCGCCAGCAGCCAAGTTGGGACAGGGCTTAGGGACACCATATATTTT; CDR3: CASSQVGTGLRDTIYF
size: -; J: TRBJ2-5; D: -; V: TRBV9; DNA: TGTGCCAGCAGCGCGTTTCAAGAGACCCAGTACTTC; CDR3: CASSAFQETQYF
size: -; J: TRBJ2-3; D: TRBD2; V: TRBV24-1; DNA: TGTGCCACCAGTGACCGGACTAGCGGTACAGATACGCAGTATTTT; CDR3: CATSDRTSGTDTQYF
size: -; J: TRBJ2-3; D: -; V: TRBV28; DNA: TGTGCCAGCAGTCTCGAGGGTGGTGGGGGGACAGATACGCAGTATTTT; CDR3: CASSLEGGGGTDTQYF
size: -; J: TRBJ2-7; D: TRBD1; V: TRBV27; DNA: TGTGCCAGCAGTTCTATTGACAGGGGGCACGACGAGCAGTACTTC; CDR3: CASSSIDRGHDEQYF
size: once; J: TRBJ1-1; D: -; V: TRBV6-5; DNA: TGTGCCAGCAGCAACCCACAGTCCACTGAAGCTTTCTTT; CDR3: CASSNPQSTEAFF
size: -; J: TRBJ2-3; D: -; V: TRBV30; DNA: TGTGCCTGGTCCGGGGCAGATACGCAGTATTTT; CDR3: CAWSGADTQYF
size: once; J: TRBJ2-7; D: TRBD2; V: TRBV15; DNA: TGTGCCACCAGCAGATTAGCGGGATACGAGCAGTACTTC; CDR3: CATSRLAGYEQYF
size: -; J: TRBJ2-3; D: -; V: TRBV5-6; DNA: TGTGCCAGCACCTTGACCATGGGACTTTCAGATACGCAGTATTTT; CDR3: CASTLTMGLSDTQYF